The T cell receptor (beta chain) described here comes from a study of cytomegalovirus exposure and HLA in healthy donors. The overall study: A previous analysis identified fewer than 130 million unique TCR beta sequences derived from roughly 180 million T cells.

V was trimmed by 1 base and J by 14 bases, leaving 9 bases between them. Germline CDR1 SGHTA, CDR2 FQGNSA. The CDR3 is 12 residues long. The study, taken as a whole, reports: Using the classifier, cytomegalovirus status was reportedly diagnosed with high specificity and sensitivity. Presence/absence comparisons presumed near-even sequencing depth among donors.

Amplification used 60 Vbeta primers and 13 Jbeta primers. Assay used: immunoSEQ multiplex PCR; TCRdb lists only in-frame clones, some missing. The sample carries approximately 67,000 clones, around 89% recorded once. This clone was detected once. Its specificity is not known. This receptor was obtained from a woman aged 30 to 39 in good health and CMV-seropositive. The chain uses TRBV7-2 and TRBJ1-6; D possibly corresponds to TRBD1 (5 bases). The material sequenced was PBMCs. The CDR3 reads CASSLVGLTLHF. The CDR3 DNA sequence: TGTGCCAGCAGCTTAGTGGGGCTTACCCTCCACTTT.